A single sample is the source of the 28 T cell receptor beta chains below, sequenced in a study of CD8 T cells in ankylosing spondylitis. A single record per CDR3 protein comes from TCRdb applying MiXCR to the 5' RACE reads. Of fewer than 250,000 distinct CDR3 sequences listed, more than 9% are singletons. The sequenced material came from blood, either unsorted or a sorted T cell fraction (not recorded which). These TCRs come from a male donor with ankylosing spondylitis or in good health (not recorded which).

This clonotype was recorded many times. The rearrangement joins TRBV30 to TRBJ1-6; tentatively, D is TRBD1 (5 bases). This CDR3 spans 14 amino acids. CDR1 is GTSNPN and CDR2 is SVGIG in the germline V gene (reference sequence). Trimming removed 4 bases at V and 1 base at J, with 8 bases between. CDR3 residues: CAWTGGSYNSPLHF. Written as DNA, the CDR3 is TGTGCCTGGACGGGGGGTTCCTATAATTCACCCCTCCACTTT.

This clonotype occurred a few times. The gene calls are TRBV5-1 and TRBJ2-1; 8 bases align to TRBD2. Germline CDR1 reads SGHRS; CDR2 reads YFSETQ. The V and J ends lost 0 bases and 4 bases, in that order; junction bases with no gene match: 9. This CDR3 has 17 residues. CDR3: CASSLAAAGAQYNEQFF. CDR3 DNA sequence: TGCGCCAGCAGCTTGGCTGCAGCGGGGGCCCAGTACAATGAGCAGTTCTTC. Together with reference TRBV5-1 and TRBJ2-1, the CDR3 gives the full variable domain: KAGVTQTPRYLIKTRGQQVTLSCSPISGHRSVSWYQQTPGQGLQFLFEYFSETQRNKGNFPGRFSGRQFSNSRSEMNVSTLELGDSALYLCASSLAAAGAQYNEQFFGPGTRLTVL.

This clonotype was seen repeatedly, ten times or more. The chain carries TRBV6-1 and TRBJ2-5; 9 nucleotides align to TRBD1. The CDR3 consists of 17 residues. The germline V gene encodes CDR1 MNHNS and CDR2 SASEGT. The trim removed 6 bases at V and 0 bases at J, leaving 11 bases unmatched. CDR3 DNA sequence: TGTGCCAGCAGGAGGAGCCGGGACAGGGAGTACCAAGAGACCCAGTACTTC. It translates to CASRRSRDREYQETQYF.

This clonotype has at least ten counts. The rearrangement links TRBV9 to TRBJ2-3, with D perhaps matching TRBD1 (5 bases). This CDR3 is built from 15 residues. V was trimmed by 5 bases and J by 4 bases, leaving 17 bases between them. Looked up from germline, CDR1 is SGDLS and CDR2 is YYNGEE. The CDR3 sequence: CASSSRVGSPDTQYF. The CDR3 DNA reads TGTGCCAGCAGTTCCAGGGTGGGGTCCCCAGATACGCAGTATTTT.

This clonotype has ten or more counts. V gene TRBV20-1 combines with J gene TRBJ2-1; 7 bases match TRBD1. V shed 3 bases, J shed 8 bases, and the junction held 13 bases outside the gene matches. The CDR3 consists of 15 residues. Germline values: CDR1 DFQATT, CDR2 SNEGSKA (reference sequence). CDR3 DNA: TGCAGTGCTAGTAACCGGGACAGTAGATTGGATGAGCAGTTCTTC. This codes for CSASNRDSRLDEQFF.

There are many counts of this clonotype. The CDR3 region is CASSPGQGALTGELFF. Written as DNA, the CDR3 is TGTGCCAGCAGTCCGGGACAGGGGGCGCTGACCGGGGAGCTGTTTTTT. This chain connects TRBV27 to TRBJ2-2, with 12 bases identical to TRBD1. This CDR3 is built from 16 residues. V shed 5 bases and J 5 bases; nucleotides not matched to a gene: 6. Per the germline V gene, CDR1 is MNHEY and CDR2 is SMNVEV (reference sequence).

In its sample, this clonotype was seen a few times. The gene calls are TRBV11-3 and TRBJ2-5, with TRBD2 identical over 10 bases. V lost 5 bases, J lost 3 bases, and 9 bases stayed unmatched. CDR3 length: 16 amino acids. Germline V gene data show CDR1 as SGHNT and CDR2 as YENEEA. The CDR3 reads CASSAHPSGGEETQYF. DNA for the CDR3: TGTGCCAGCAGCGCCCACCCCAGCGGGGGGGAAGAGACCCAGTACTTC.

This clonotype has only a few counts. The genes are TRBV4-1 and TRBJ2-1; 12 nucleotides align to TRBD1. Germline lookup yields CDR1 MGHRA and CDR2 YSYEKL. Trimming removed 4 bases from V and 4 bases from J; junction bases left unmatched: 2. The CDR3 covers 15 residues. The CDR3 DNA reads as TGCGCCAGCAGCCGGGACAGGGGGCAATACAATGAGCAGTTCTTC. Translation gives CASSRDRGQYNEQFF.

This clonotype has a count of ten or more. The J gene is TRBJ2-3, the V gene TRBV6-1; D gene uncertain. CDR1 is MNHNS and CDR2 is SASEGT in the germline V gene. This CDR3 is 14 amino acids long. Trimming took 8 bases from V and 0 from J, leaving 12 bases between them. In DNA, the CDR3 is TGTGCCAGCGCTGCACTTACTAGCACAGATACGCAGTATTTT. Translation gives CASAALTSTDTQYF.

Many counts were recorded for this clonotype. CDR3 in amino acids: CASSPDGNTEAFF. Written as DNA, the CDR3 is TGTGCCAGCAGCCCGGACGGTAACACTGAAGCTTTCTTT. The chain employs TRBV7-9 and TRBJ1-1; no reliable D call. From germline, CDR1 is SEHNR and CDR2 FQNEAQ (reference sequence). The CDR3 consists of 13 residues. With 5 bases removed from V and 2 bases from J, the gap between germline ends came to 9 bases.

This clonotype was observed at least ten times. This sequence joins TRBV4-2 and TRBJ1-1, with TRBD1 matching 12 bases. CDR1 is LGHNA and CDR2 is YNFKEQ in the germline V gene. The CDR3 runs 18 residues. J lost 4 bases, V lost 0 bases, and 9 bases had no gene match. CDR3 sequence reads: CASSQDGTGGARGTEAFF. The CDR3 bases are TGTGCCAGCAGCCAAGATGGGACAGGGGGCGCCAGGGGCACTGAAGCTTTCTTT.

This clonotype has a count of ten or more. The chain combines TRBV7-9 with TRBJ1-1; the D is unclear. Germline V gene sequence: CDR1 SEHNR, CDR2 FQNEAQ (reference sequence). The CDR3 is 11 residues long. V was pared by 5 bases and J by 7 bases, with 8 bases between. In DNA form, the CDR3 reads TGTGCCAGCAGCCCGGGATTTGAAGCTTTCTTT. Its protein is CASSPGFEAFF.

This clonotype has ten or more counts. The chain couples TRBV4-2 to TRBJ2-7, with 9 bases lining up with TRBD2. The CDR3 extends over 15 amino acids. CDR1 and CDR2 from the germline V gene are LGHNA and YNFKEQ. The trim removed 4 bases at V and 4 bases at J, leaving 8 bases unmatched. As DNA, the CDR3 is TGTGCCAGCAGCCGAGAGTTTAGCGGGAGATACGAGCAGTACTTC. As protein: CASSREFSGRYEQYF.

This clonotype occurred many times. The CDR3 coding sequence is TGCGCCAGCAGCCCCACGGTACAGGGGAAAATGAACACTGAAGCTTTCTTT. Amino acid sequence: CASSPTVQGKMNTEAFF. The chain uses TRBV5-1 and TRBJ1-1; 7 bases match TRBD1. Germline V gene lookup returns CDR1 SGHRS and CDR2 YFSETQ. Germline trimming cut 4 bases from V and 0 bases from J; bases unmatched to any gene: 12. This CDR3 has 17 amino acids. Full variable domain (missing parts from reference TRBV5-1 and TRBJ1-1): KAGVTQTPRYLIKTRGQQVTLSCSPISGHRSVSWYQQTPGQGLQFLFEYFSETQRNKGNFPGRFSGRQFSNSRSEMNVSTLELGDSALYLCASSPTVQGKMNTEAFFGQGTRLTVV.

The chain joins TRBV12-3 or TRBV12-4 to TRBJ1-3, with D unclear. The CDR3 extends over 15 amino acids. V shed 6 bases and J shed 13 bases, with 25 bases lying between them. CDR3: CASRQLRLEYVVIYF. The CDR3 region has the DNA TGTGCCAGCAGGCAACTTCGACTGGAGTACGTGGTAATATATTTT.

This clonotype has just a few counts. The V call is TRBV18, the J call TRBJ2-3; possible D gene TRBD2, 6 bases. CDR1 is KGHSH and CDR2 is LQKENI in the germline V gene. Between the trimmed V and J ends, which lost 6 bases and 4 bases, there was a span of 20 bases. The CDR3 contains 16 residues. CDR3 DNA: TGTGCCAGCTCGCCCGGGGGAAGCAGGCTGGCAGATACGCAGTATTTT. Its translation: CASSPGGSRLADTQYF.

At least ten counts were recorded for this clonotype. This chain links TRBV7-2 with TRBJ2-3; 8 bases agree with TRBD2. With V trimmed by 8 bases and J by 2 bases, 9 bases remained unmatched. The germline V gene encodes CDR1 SGHTA and CDR2 FQGNSA. The CDR3 loop spans 15 amino acids. Here the CDR3 DNA reads TGTGCCAGCTCAGTCGGGGGGGGAATCACAGATACGCAGTATTTT. Protein product: CASSVGGGITDTQYF.

There are many counts of this clonotype. The J gene is TRBJ2-2, the V gene TRBV21-1; the table assigns TRBD1, which was not confirmed against the DNA. TRBV21-1 is shown as a pseudogene. The CDR3 contains 18 residues. CDR3 sequence (DNA): TGTGCCAGCAGCAAAGGGGAGCCCGGACAGGGGGCGAACGGGGAGCTGTTTTTT. It yields the protein CASSKGEPGQGANGELFF.

This clonotype was observed once. V and J are TRBV5-5 and TRBJ2-5, with no clear D. The CDR3 is 11 amino acids. The germline V gene has CDR1 SGHKS and CDR2 YYEKEE (reference sequence). The V and J ends lost 5 bases and 3 bases respectively, with 5 bases between them. The CDR3 bases are TGTGCCAGCAGGTCCGAAGAGACCCAGTACTTC. It encodes CASRSEETQYF.

The rearrangement uses TRBV11-2 and TRBJ1-1; 8 nucleotides agree with TRBD1. The CDR3 consists of 14 residues. Germline V gives CDR1 SGHAT, CDR2 FQNNGV. V trimming: 3 bases; J trimming: 4 bases; junction bases outside the gene matches: 4. The CDR3 loop is CASSFRGQGTEAFF. The CDR3 region has the DNA TGTGCCAGCAGCTTCAGGGGGCAGGGCACTGAAGCTTTCTTT.

In its sample, this clonotype was seen many times. This chain uses TRBV30 with TRBJ1-3; 7 bases map to TRBD1. The CDR3 loop spans 15 amino acids. Per the germline V gene, CDR1 is GTSNPN and CDR2 is SVGIG (reference sequence). V was pared by 7 bases and J by 0 bases, with 9 bases of the junction left unmatched. Written as DNA, the CDR3 is TGTGCCTTGATCTGGGACAGCCTCTCTGGAAACACCATATATTTT. Its translation is CALIWDSLSGNTIYF.

This clonotype was observed at least ten times. The chain has TRBV5-1 and TRBJ2-1; perhaps TRBD2 as D (6 bases). Germline CDR1 SGHRS, CDR2 YFSETQ. There are 15 residues in the CDR3. V was cut by 4 bases and J by 4 bases, with 15 bases left in between. The CDR3: CASSPHSTRYNEQFF. The CDR3 nucleotides read TGCGCCAGCAGCCCCCACTCGACTAGGTACAATGAGCAGTTCTTC.

The rearrangement uses TRBV11-2 and TRBJ2-7; 8 positions agree with TRBD2. V lost 2 bases and J lost 0; bases outside the gene matches: 12. CDR1 and CDR2 from the germline V gene are SGHAT and FQNNGV. The CDR3 covers 18 residues. CDR3 nucleotides: TGTGCCAGCAGCTTACAGTCCGCCGGGAGGGGCCTCTCCTACGAGCAGTACTTC. Its protein product is CASSLQSAGRGLSYEQYF.

The gene calls are TRBV19 and TRBJ2-1; D not certain. This CDR3 region has 15 residues. CDR1 is LNHDA, CDR2 SQIVND, per germline (reference sequence). V gave up 7 bases and J gave up 3 bases, with 16 bases separating them. CDR3 nucleotides: TGTGCCAGTAAAGAAGATACAGCTATCTACAATGAGCAGTTCTTC. Translation gives CASKEDTAIYNEQFF.

About this clonotype itself: One junction end disagrees with the germline gene, perhaps due to a read error. This rearrangement joins TRBV7-4 to TRBJ2-1; TRBD1 agrees at 8 bases. This CDR3 region has 17 residues. CDR1 SGHVT and CDR2 SQSDAQ come from the germline V gene. The CDR3 region is CATSQARRDRKNNEQFF. The DNA for the CDR3 is TGTGCCACCAGCCAGGCACGCCGGGACAGGAAAAACAATGAGCAGTTCTTC. Looking up the rest from reference TRBV7-4 and TRBJ2-1 gives the full variable domain: GAGVSQSPRYKVAKRGRDVALRCDSISGHVTLYWYRQTLGQGSEVLTYSQSDAQRDKSGRPSGRFSAERPERSVSTLKIQRTEQGDSAVYLCATSQARRDRKNNEQFFGPGTRLTVL.

The rearrangement links TRBV2 to TRBJ1-4; no definite D call. The CDR3 is 14 amino acids. Germline CDR1 reads SNHLY; CDR2 reads FYNNEI. The V and J ends lost 5 bases and 8 bases respectively, with 15 bases between them. The CDR3: CASSPLEKDEKLFF. The CDR3 nucleotides are TGTGCCAGCAGTCCACTCGAAAAAGACGAAAAACTGTTTTTT.

V gene TRBV7-2 combines with J gene TRBJ2-3; 9 bases line up with TRBD2. Looked up from germline, CDR1 is SGHTA and CDR2 is FQGNSA. Trimming cost V 6 bases and J 7 bases; bases outside gene matches: 11. The CDR3 loop spans 15 amino acids. The CDR3 region has the DNA TGTGCCAGCAGTCCGGGCGGGGGGGCCGGGAATACGCAGTATTTT. Protein sequence: CASSPGGGAGNTQYF. The full variable domain, rest sourced from reference TRBV7-2 and TRBJ2-3, is GAGVSQSPSNKVTEKGKDVELRCDPISGHTALYWYRQSLGQGLEFLIYFQGNSAPDKSGLPSDRFSAERTGGSVSTLTIQRTQQEDSAVYLCASSPGGGAGNTQYFGPGTRLTVL.

This clonotype was recorded many times. The chain combines TRBV7-9 with TRBJ2-1, with D perhaps being TRBD1 or TRBD2 (5 bases each). V shed 5 bases and J shed 8 bases, with 19 bases lying between them. The CDR3 is 15 residues long. Germline lookup yields CDR1 SEHNR and CDR2 FQNEAQ (reference sequence). The CDR3 here is CASSPRGRPGDEQFF. CDR3 coding DNA: TGTGCCAGCAGCCCCCGGGGCCGACCTGGCGATGAGCAGTTCTTC.